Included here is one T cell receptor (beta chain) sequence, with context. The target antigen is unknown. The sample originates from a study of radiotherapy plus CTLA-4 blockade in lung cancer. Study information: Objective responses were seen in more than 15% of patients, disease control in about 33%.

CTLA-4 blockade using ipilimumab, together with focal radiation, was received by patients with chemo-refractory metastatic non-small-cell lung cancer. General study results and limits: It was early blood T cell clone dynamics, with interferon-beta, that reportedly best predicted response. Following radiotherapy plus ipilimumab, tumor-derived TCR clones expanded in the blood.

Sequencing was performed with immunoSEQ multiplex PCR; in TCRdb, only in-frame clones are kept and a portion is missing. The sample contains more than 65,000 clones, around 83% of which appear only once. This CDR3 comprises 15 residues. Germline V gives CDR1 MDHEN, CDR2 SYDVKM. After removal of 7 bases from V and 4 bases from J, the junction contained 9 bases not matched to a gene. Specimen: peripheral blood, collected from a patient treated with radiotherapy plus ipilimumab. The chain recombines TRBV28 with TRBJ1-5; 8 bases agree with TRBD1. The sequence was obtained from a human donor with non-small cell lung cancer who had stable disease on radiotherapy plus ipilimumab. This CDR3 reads CASISDREENQPQHF. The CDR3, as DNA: TGTGCCAGCATTTCGGACAGGGAGGAAAATCAGCCCCAGCATTTT.